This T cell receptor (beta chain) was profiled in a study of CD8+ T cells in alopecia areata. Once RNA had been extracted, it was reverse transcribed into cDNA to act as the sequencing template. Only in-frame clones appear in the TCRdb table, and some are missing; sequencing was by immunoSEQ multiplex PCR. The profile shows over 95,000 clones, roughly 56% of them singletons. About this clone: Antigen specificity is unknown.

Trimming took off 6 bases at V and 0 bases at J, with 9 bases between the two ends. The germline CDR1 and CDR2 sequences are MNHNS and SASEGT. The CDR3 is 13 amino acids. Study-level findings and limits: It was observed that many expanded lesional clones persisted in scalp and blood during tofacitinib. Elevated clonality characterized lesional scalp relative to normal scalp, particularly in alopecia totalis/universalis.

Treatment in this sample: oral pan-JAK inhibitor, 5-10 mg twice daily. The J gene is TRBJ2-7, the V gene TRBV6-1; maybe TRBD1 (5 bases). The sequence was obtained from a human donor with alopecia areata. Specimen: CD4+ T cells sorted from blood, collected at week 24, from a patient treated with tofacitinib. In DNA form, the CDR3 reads TGTGCCAGCAGGCAGGGATTCTCCTACGAGCAGTACTTC. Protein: CASRQGFSYEQYF.